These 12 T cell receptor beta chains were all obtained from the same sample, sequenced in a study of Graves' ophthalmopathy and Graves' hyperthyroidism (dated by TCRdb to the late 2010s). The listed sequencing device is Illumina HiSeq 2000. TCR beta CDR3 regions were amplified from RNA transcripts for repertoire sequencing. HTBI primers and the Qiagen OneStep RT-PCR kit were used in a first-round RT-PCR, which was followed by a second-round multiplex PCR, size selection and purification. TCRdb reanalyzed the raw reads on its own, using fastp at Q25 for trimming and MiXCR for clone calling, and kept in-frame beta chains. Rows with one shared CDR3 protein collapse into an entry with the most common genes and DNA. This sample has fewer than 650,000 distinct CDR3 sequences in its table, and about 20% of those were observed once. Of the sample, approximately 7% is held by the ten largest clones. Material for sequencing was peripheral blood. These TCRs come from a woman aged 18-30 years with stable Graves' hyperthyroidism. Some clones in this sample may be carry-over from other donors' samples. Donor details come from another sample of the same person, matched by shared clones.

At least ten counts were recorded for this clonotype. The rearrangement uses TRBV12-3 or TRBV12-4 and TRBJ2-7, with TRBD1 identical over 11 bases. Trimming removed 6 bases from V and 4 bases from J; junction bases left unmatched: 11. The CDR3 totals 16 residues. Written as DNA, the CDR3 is TGTGCCAGCAGCAGGGGACAGGGGGTATTTCGATACGAGCAGTACTTC. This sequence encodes CASSRGQGVFRYEQYF.

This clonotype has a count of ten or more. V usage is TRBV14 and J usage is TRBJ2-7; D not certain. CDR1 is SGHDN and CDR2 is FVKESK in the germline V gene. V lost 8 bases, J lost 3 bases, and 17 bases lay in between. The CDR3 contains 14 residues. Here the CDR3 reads CASSPRQDLYEQYF. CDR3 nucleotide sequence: TGTGCCAGCTCCCCCCGGCAGGACCTCTACGAGCAGTACTTC.

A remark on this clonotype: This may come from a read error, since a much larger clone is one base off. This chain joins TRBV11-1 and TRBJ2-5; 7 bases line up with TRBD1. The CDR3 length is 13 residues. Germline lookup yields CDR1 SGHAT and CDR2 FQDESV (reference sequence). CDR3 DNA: TGTGCCAGCAGCCGTGGACAGGAAGAGAGCCAGTACTTC. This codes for CASSRGQEESQYF.

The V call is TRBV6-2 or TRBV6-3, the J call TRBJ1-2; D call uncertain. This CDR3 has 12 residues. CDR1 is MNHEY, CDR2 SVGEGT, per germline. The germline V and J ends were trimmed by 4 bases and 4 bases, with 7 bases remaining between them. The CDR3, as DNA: TGTGCCAGCAGTTGGACGGCCTATGGCTACACCTTC. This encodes CASSWTAYGYTF.

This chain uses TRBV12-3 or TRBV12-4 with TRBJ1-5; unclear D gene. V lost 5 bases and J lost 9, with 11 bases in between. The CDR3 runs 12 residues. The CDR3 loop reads CASSPGRGPQHF. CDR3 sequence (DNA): TGTGCCAGCAGTCCCGGACGAGGGCCCCAGCATTTT.

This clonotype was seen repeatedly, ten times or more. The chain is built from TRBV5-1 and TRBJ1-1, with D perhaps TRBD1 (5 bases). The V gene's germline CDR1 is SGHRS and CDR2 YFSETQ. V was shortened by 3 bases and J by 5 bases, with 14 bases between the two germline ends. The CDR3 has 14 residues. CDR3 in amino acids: CASSSGTKWTEAFF. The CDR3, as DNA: TGCGCCAGCAGCTCCGGGACCAAATGGACTGAAGCTTTCTTT. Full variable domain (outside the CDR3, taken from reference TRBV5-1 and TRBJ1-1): KAGVTQTPRYLIKTRGQQVTLSCSPISGHRSVSWYQQTPGQGLQFLFEYFSETQRNKGNFPGRFSGRQFSNSRSEMNVSTLELGDSALYLCASSSGTKWTEAFFGQGTRLTVV.

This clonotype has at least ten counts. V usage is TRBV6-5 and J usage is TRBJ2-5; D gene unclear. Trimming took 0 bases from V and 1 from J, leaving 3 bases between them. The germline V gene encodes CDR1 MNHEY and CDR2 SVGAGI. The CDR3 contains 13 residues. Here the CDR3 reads CASSYSAQETQYF. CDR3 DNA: TGTGCCAGCAGTTACTCAGCCCAAGAGACCCAGTACTTC.

As DNA, the CDR3 is TGTGCCACCAGTGAGGCTGGACAGGGGGGAAATCAGCCCCAGCATTTT. This translates into CATSEAGQGGNQPQHF. The chain combines TRBV24-1 with TRBJ1-5; 10 bases line up with TRBD1. The CDR3 loop spans 16 amino acids. Germline V gene sequence: CDR1 KGHDR, CDR2 SFDVKD. Trimming at V came to 4 bases and at J to 4 bases, leaving 6 bases not matched to a gene.

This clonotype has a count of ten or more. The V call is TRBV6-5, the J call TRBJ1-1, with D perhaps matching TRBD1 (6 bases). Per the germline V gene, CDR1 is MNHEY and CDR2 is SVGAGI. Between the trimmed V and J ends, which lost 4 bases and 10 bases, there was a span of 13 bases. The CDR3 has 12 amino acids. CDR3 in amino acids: CASSSGGHGAFF. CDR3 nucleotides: TGTGCCAGCAGTTCGGGGGGGCACGGAGCTTTCTTT.

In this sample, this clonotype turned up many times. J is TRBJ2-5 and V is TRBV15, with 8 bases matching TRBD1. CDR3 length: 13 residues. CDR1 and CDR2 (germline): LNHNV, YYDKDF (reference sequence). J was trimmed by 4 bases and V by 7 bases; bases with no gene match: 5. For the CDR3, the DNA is TGTGCCACCAACCCAGACAGGGGAGAGACCCAGTACTTC. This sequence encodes CATNPDRGETQYF.

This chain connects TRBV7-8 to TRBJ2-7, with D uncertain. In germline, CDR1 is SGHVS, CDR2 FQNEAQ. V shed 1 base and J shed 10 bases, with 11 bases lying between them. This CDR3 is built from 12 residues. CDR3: CASSLGQQAQYF. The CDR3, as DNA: TGTGCCAGCAGCTTAGGGCAGCAAGCCCAGTACTTC.

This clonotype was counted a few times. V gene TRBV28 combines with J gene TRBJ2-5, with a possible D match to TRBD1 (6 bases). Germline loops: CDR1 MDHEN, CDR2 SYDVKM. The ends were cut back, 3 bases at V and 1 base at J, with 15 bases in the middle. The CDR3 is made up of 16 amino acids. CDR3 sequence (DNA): TGTGCCAGCAGTTTTGCCCTCACAGGGTCCCAAGAGACCCAGTACTTC. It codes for CASSFALTGSQETQYF.